The clone carrying this T cell receptor beta chain was seen a handful of times. The data derive from a study of control samples from healthy donors and cancer patients. The CDR3 spans 15 residues. Germline V lookup: CDR1 LNHDA, CDR2 SQIVND (reference sequence). Trimming removed 5 bases from V and 2 bases from J, with 15 bases in between. Produced via immunoSEQ multiplex PCR; TCRdb's table is partial and in-frame only. The sample consists of over 150,000 clones, 94% of them appearing once. The source of this sequence is a woman aged 18-30 years in good health. V usage is TRBV19 and J usage is TRBJ1-2; maybe TRBD1 (6 bases). Sequencing used blood. The CDR3 is CASSSPQGPNYGYTF. The CDR3 coding sequence is TGTGCCAGTAGTTCGCCCCAGGGGCCGAACTATGGCTACACCTTC.